Listed here is a single T cell receptor (beta chain). Its binding antigen is unknown. One base away there is no much larger clone; base qualities are not given. This sample stems from a study of blood T cell repertoires in COVID-19 (dated by TCRdb to the early 2020s). Describing the broader study: The collaborator samples originated in the United States, Italy and Spain and spanned the acute and convalescent phases of COVID-19. The repertoires were made available in a free public database intended to serve as a resource for research on the immune response to SARS-CoV-2. Deeply sampled blood TCRbeta repertoires from subjects exposed to, actively infected with, or recovered from COVID-19 were included in the dataset. Samples were obtained from the ongoing ImmuneRACE study (first 160 participants) and from 1,254 subjects provided by 6 global collaborators. The material from the prospective study consisted of cDNA or gDNA derived from T cells, B-cell-depleted T cells, or PBMCs. Where available, HLA class I and class II types were obtained from metadata supplied by the sample provider rather than from assay-based typing. The sample metadata nearly always contained a de-identified subject ID, COVID-19 status, age in years and sex. General study outcomes and caveats: Clinical and demographic metadata were provided uncurated, with the amount varying by source and participant.

Clipping removes 2 bases from V and 4 bases from J, with 6 as the unmatched junction base count. From the cysteine through the phenylalanine, the CDR3 covers 15 amino acids. Only CDR3 DNA is held: 45 bases, read in frame from base 1. CDR1 and CDR2, looked up from the germline V gene (reference sequence), are MNHEY and SMNVEV. Participants in the prospective study were enrolled through a virtual design, were aged roughly 18 to 100 years, and lived in approximately 25 United States geographic areas. In the prospective study, cohorts were assigned on the basis of participant-reported clinical history obtained from a screening survey and a study questionnaire. Recovered participants in ImmuneRACE Cohort 3 were defined as having two consecutive negative NP/OP PCR tests, clearance from a healthcare professional, or resolution of symptoms. In the prospective study, mobile phlebotomists collected whole blood, serum and a nasopharyngeal or oropharyngeal swab from each participant. Over a roughly 2-month period, participants in the prospective study had the option of providing additional blood draws and questionnaires. Before DNA extraction, prospective study blood samples were shipped either frozen or at room temperature.

TCRbeta CDR3 regions were amplified from genomic DNA using the immunoSEQ Assay, a bias-controlled multiplex PCR. On the study's bioinformatics: The number of nucleated cells in each sample was estimated by amplification of reference gene primers within the assay. To quantify the absolute abundance of each unique TCRbeta CDR3 rearrangement, sequence reads were collapsed and filtered. Productive Simpson clonality was computed per sample as the square root of Simpson's diversity index over productive rearrangements. Entries here come from immuneACCESS through TCRdb and include only in-frame sequences with V and J called. Some clones fail to appear in such tables; in the studies checked, an unresolved V gene covers under half of the shortfall, and the cause of the remainder is unknown. That table gives V, J and clone size, and the DNA gave D and trimming. This sample holds about 250,000 clones; under 90% were observed only once. In total, the top ten clones hold 15% to 19% of the sample.

The rearrangement joined TRBV27 to TRBJ2-7; 9 central bases correspond to TRBD1. This TCR was sampled from a man aged 18 to 29 who had recovered from COVID-19. The sample was PBMCs or T cells enriched from blood (not recorded which). CDR3 protein: CASSLGQGRGYEQYF. The sequenced DNA is TGTGCCAGCAGTTTAGGACAGGGGAGAGGGTACGAGCAGTACTTC.